This is a list of T cell receptor beta chains from one sample in a study of blood T cell repertoires in COVID-19. Data came from immunoSEQ multiplex PCR; TCRdb stores just in-frame clones and leaves some out. The table has 270,000 or so clones, 81% seen once; the top ten hold around 2.9%. The sample comprised peripheral blood. The receptor set was obtained from a woman aged 55 to 70 with active or convalescent COVID-19. Both conserved end residues are part of each CDR3. The order of the fields is CDR3 length, J gene, V gene, D gene, clone size, CDR3 DNA, CDR3 protein. A D gene is named only where the DNA matches it firmly. Clone sizes are given selectively: once, few, many, or a class where the clone is expanded.

13 | TRBJ2-4 | TRBV7-8 | TRBD1 | NA | TGTGCCAGCAGCCGGGACAGGGCAAACATTCAGTACTTC | CASSRDRANIQYF
12 | TRBJ1-1 | TRBV4-1 | NA | once | TGCGCCAGCCGCCTGTCCCAGGGGGAAGCTTTCTTT | CASRLSQGEAFF
15 | TRBJ1-6 | TRBV6-5 | NA | NA | TGTGCCAGCATGAGGGGGAGCTCCTATAATTCACCCCTCCACTTT | CASMRGSSYNSPLHF
13 | TRBJ1-5 | TRBV29-1 | TRBD1 | NA | TGCAGCGCGGGGGGACAGTTAAATCAGCCCCAGCATTTT | CSAGGQLNQPQHF
14 | TRBJ2-5 | TRBV7-9 | NA | once | TGTGCCAGCAGCGCCGTACTTACCCAAGAGACCCAGTACTTC | CASSAVLTQETQYF
16 | TRBJ2-3 | TRBV7-9 | TRBD1 | NA | TGTGCCAGCAGCTGGCCGCGGCAGGGGGCCACAGATACGCAGTATTTT | CASSWPRQGATDTQYF
13 | TRBJ1-1 | TRBV7-3 | NA | NA | TGTGCCAGCAGCCTCTCGGGGGGAACTGAAGCTTTCTTT | CASSLSGGTEAFF
14 | TRBJ1-5 | TRBV27 | TRBD1 | NA | TGTGCCAGCAGTTTTCAGGGGGCGGATCAGCCCCAGCATTTT | CASSFQGADQPQHF
18 | TRBJ2-7 | TRBV2 | TRBD1 | NA | TGTGCCAGCAGTCAGGCGAGGAGACAGGGGGCAACAGGCTACGAGCAGTACTTC | CASSQARRQGATGYEQYF
11 | TRBJ1-1 | TRBV20-1 | NA | NA | TGCAGTGCCAACCCCGGGGGGGGAGCTTTCTTT | CSANPGGGAFF
14 | TRBJ1-2 | TRBV2 | NA | NA | TGTGCCAGCAGTGTACTTTCGACACGAGTTGGCTACACCTTC | CASSVLSTRVGYTF
16 | TRBJ1-1 | TRBV27 | NA | once | TGTGCCACCACCCCAGGCTCCGCAGGGTCGACGACTGAAGCTTTCTTT | CATTPGSAGSTTEAFF
16 | TRBJ2-1 | TRBV7-2 | NA | NA | TGTGCCAGCAGCCCGGGGCCCGGGGGCTCCTACAATGAGCAGTTCTTC | CASSPGPGGSYNEQFF
11 | TRBJ1-2 | TRBV20-1 | NA | NA | TGCAGTGCTAGAGAAGCCTATGGCTACACCTTC | CSAREAYGYTF
13 | TRBJ1-1 | TRBV29-1 | NA | NA | TGCAGCGTTTTGGTAAATATAGACACTGAAGCTTTCTTT | CSVLVNIDTEAFF
14 | TRBJ1-2 | TRBV5-1 | NA | NA | TGCGCCAGCAGCTTGGATCAGGTTCGCTATGGCTACACCTTC | CASSLDQVRYGYTF
12 | TRBJ1-1 | TRBV2 | TRBD1 | NA | TGTGCCAGCAGGATGGGACAGGGATTCTTACTTTTT | CASRMGQGFLLF
15 | TRBJ2-2 | TRBV7-7 | TRBD1 | NA | TGTGCTAGCAGCTTGAGGCAGGGGGACACCGGGGAGCTGTTTTTT | CASSLRQGDTGELFF
17 | TRBJ1-4 | TRBV4-2 | TRBD1 | NA | TGTGCCAGCAGCCAAGGGGGACAGGGGGCAGCTAATGAAAAACTGTTTTTT | CASSQGGQGAANEKLFF
17 | TRBJ2-7 | TRBV19 | NA | NA | TGTGCCAGTAGTATAGGGCAGGGTAGGGCCTGGGTCTACGAGCAGTACTTC | CASSIGQGRAWVYEQYF
13 | TRBJ1-4 | TRBV30 | NA | NA | TGTGCCTGGAGGCGGGGTCCAAATGAAAAACTGTTTTTT | CAWRRGPNEKLFF
18 | TRBJ2-6 | TRBV4-1 | TRBD2 | many | TGCGCCAGCAGCCAAGATCGGGGGGAGATCTCTGGGGCCAACGTCCTGACTTTC | CASSQDRGEISGANVLTF
15 | TRBJ2-1 | TRBV5-8 | TRBD1 | once | TGTGCCAGCAGCTTACAGGGGGGATCCTACAATGAGCAGTTCTTC | CASSLQGGSYNEQFF
12 | TRBJ2-3 | TRBV12-3/TRBV12-4 | NA | NA | TGTGCCAGCAGTCCACCCTCCCATCTAGCGTATTTT | CASSPPSHLAYF
14 | TRBJ1-2 | TRBV19 | TRBD1 | NA | TGTGCCAGTAGGAACACAGGGGGAAACTATGGCTACACCTTC | CASRNTGGNYGYTF
13 | TRBJ2-5 | TRBV5-4 | NA | NA | TGTGCCAGCAGCTTGGCAGGGGACGAGACCCAGTACTTC | CASSLAGDETQYF
13 | TRBJ2-7 | TRBV11-3 | NA | NA | TGTGCCAGCAGCTTCAGGGGGGCCTACGAGCAGTACTTC | CASSFRGAYEQYF
15 | TRBJ1-2 | TRBV30 | TRBD1 | NA | TGTGCCTGGAGTTTTTGGGACAGGGGGCAACATGGCTACACCTTC | CAWSFWDRGQHGYTF
13 | TRBJ1-1 | TRBV10-1 | NA | NA | TGCGCCAGCAGTGAATCTCAGTACACTGAAGCTTTCTTT | CASSESQYTEAFF